This T cell receptor beta chain is from a study of CD8 T cell repertoires and HIV-1 epitope variants. Study-level results: Five clonotypes recognized Nef KF9, one HW9, none TAALDMSHF.

Comments on this clone: What it recognizes is unknown.

Here immunoSEQ multiplex PCR was the method, and the copy in TCRdb shows in-frame clones only, minus some. The sample contains some 1,900 clones, under 85% of which appear only once. Germline CDR1 is SGHTA and CDR2 is FQGNSA. V lost 5 bases to trimming and J lost 4 bases, with 14 bases between them. This CDR3 spans 14 amino acids. The chain employs TRBV7-2 and TRBJ1-1, with D perhaps TRBD1 (5 bases). This receptor was identified in a male donor with HIV. The sequencing sample was made of cultured CD8+ T cells derived from PBMCs. Here the CDR3 DNA reads TGTGCCAGCAGCCCGGGACGAGGGAGCACTGAAGCTTTCTTT. Its translation: CASSPGRGSTEAFF.